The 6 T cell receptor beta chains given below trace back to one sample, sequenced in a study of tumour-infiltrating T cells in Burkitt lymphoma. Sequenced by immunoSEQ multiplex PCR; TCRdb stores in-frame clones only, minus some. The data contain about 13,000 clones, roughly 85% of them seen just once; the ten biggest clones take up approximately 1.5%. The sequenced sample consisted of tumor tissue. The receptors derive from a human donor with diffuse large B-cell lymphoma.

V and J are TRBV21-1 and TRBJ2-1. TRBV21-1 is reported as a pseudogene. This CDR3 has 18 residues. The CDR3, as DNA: TGTGCCAGCAGCAAACAGAAGGCCTTTTTACTTTCCTACAATGAGCAGTTCTTC. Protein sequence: CASSKQKAFLLSYNEQFF.

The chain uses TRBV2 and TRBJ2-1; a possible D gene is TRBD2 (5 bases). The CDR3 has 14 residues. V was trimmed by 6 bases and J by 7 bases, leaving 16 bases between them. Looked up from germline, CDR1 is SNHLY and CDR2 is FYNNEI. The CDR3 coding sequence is TGTGCCAGCAGCGACTACTTCCTTCTGAATGAGCAGTTCTTC. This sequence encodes CASSDYFLLNEQFF.

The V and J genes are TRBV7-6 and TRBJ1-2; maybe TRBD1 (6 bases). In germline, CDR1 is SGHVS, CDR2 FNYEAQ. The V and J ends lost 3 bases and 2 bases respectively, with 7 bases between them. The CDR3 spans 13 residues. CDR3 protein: CASSLGGNYGYTF. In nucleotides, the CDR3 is TGTGCCAGCAGCTTGGGGGGCAACTATGGCTACACCTTC.

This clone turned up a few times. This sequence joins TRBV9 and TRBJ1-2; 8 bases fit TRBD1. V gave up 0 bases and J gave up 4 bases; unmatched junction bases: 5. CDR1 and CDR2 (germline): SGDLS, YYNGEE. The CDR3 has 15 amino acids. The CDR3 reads CASSVDTGGFYGYTF. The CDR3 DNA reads TGTGCCAGCAGCGTAGATACAGGGGGATTCTATGGCTACACCTTC.

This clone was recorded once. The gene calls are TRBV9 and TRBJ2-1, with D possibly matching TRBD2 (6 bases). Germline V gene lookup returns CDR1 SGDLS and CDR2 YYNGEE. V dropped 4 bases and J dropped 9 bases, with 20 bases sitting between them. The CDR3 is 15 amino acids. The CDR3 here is CASSPGLLSLGEQFF. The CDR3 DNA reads TGTGCCAGCAGCCCGGGACTGCTCTCACTCGGTGAGCAGTTCTTC. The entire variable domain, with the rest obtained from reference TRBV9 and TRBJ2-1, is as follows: DSGVTQTPKHLITATGQRVTLRCSPRSGDLSVYWYQQSLDQGLQFLIQYYNGEERAKGNILERFSAQQFPDLHSELNLSSLELGDSALYFCASSPGLLSLGEQFFGPGTRLTVL.

CDR3 nucleotide sequence: TGTGCCAGTACTAGGAACACTGAAGCTTTCTTT. Its protein product is CASTRNTEAFF. The chain is built from TRBV19 and TRBJ1-1; D is unresolved. The germline V and J ends were trimmed by 7 bases and 1 base, with 4 bases remaining between them. CDR1 and CDR2 from the germline V gene are LNHDA and SQIVND (reference sequence). The CDR3 has 11 amino acids.